The 18 T cell receptor beta chains reported below all come from one sample, sequenced in a study of CXCR3-negative and CXCR3-positive naive CD8 T cells. TRB cDNA libraries were made by UMI-labeled 5' RACE. From the 5' RACE reads, TCRdb lists one entry per CDR3 protein and no DNA. Across some 67,000 distinct CDR3 sequences, the top ten clones capture over 1.3% of the sample. Sequencing was done on a sample of naive CXCR3- CD8+ T cells from blood. Described subset: CD45RO-CCR7+CD27+CD95- naive CD8+ T cells lacking CXCR3 (TNR3-). The source of these receptors is a human donor in good health. Some clones in this sample may be carry-over from other donors' samples.

The gene calls are TRBV27 and TRBJ1-1; TCRdb lists TRBD1, though no DNA is available to test this call. CDR1 is MNHEY and CDR2 is SMNVEV in the germline V gene (reference sequence). The CDR3 runs 15 residues. The CDR3 sequence is CASRPIPLVGTEAFF.

V is TRBV7-9 and J is TRBJ2-2; the D gene TCRdb calls, TRBD2, cannot be checked with no DNA. The germline V gene encodes CDR1 SEHNR and CDR2 FQNEAQ (reference sequence). The CDR3 consists of 14 residues. The CDR3 sequence is CASRRTENTGELFF. Variable domain in full (rest from reference TRBV7-9 and TRBJ2-2): DTGVSQNPRHKITKRGQNVTFRCDPISEHNRLYWYRQTLGQGPEFLTYFQNEAQLEKSRLLSDRFSAERPKGSFSTLEIQRTEQGDSAMYLCASRRTENTGELFFGEGSRLTVL.

The gene calls are TRBV4-3 and TRBJ2-3; with no DNA, the TCRdb D assignment of TRBD1 cannot be verified. This CDR3 is 16 amino acids long. The germline gives CDR1 LGHNA, CDR2 YSLEER. The CDR3 sequence is CASSQEGQGLTDTQYF.

V usage is TRBV30 and J usage is TRBJ1-2. Per the germline V gene, CDR1 is GTSNPN and CDR2 is SVGIG (reference sequence). The CDR3 is 15 amino acids. Here the CDR3 reads CAWSDTGLVGYGYTF.

This sequence joins TRBV6-5 and TRBJ2-5; there is no DNA to check the TCRdb D call of TRBD2. The germline V gene has CDR1 MNHEY and CDR2 SVGAGI. CDR3 length: 16 amino acids. CDR3 residues: CASALAGASGGETQYF.

The genes are TRBV20-1 and TRBJ2-5; TCRdb gives TRBD2 as the D gene, but with no DNA this cannot be confirmed. The CDR3 is 16 residues long. Germline V gene lookup returns CDR1 DFQATT and CDR2 SNEGSKA (reference sequence). The CDR3 sequence: CSARAWVAGGQETQYF.

The CDR3 is CASSVEPPETQYF. This chain joins TRBV12-3 or TRBV12-4 and TRBJ2-5; with no DNA, the TCRdb D assignment of TRBD1 cannot be verified. There are 13 residues in the CDR3.

The chain carries TRBV5-1 and TRBJ1-2. The CDR3 is 13 residues long. Germline CDR1 and CDR2: SGHRS and YFSETQ. The CDR3 reads CASSLGQGGGYTF.

The chain links TRBV5-1 to TRBJ2-1; TCRdb's assignment of TRBD2 cannot be checked, as there is no DNA. In germline, CDR1 is SGHRS, CDR2 YFSETQ. The CDR3 sequence is 16 residues long. CDR3 sequence reads: CASSILAGELYNEQFF.

The gene calls are TRBV5-1 and TRBJ2-2. Germline assignment: CDR1 SGHRS and CDR2 YFSETQ. The CDR3 sequence is 14 residues long. CDR3 region: CASSLAPNTGELFF.

The chain has TRBV7-3 and TRBJ1-1; TCRdb designates TRBD1, a call that cannot be tested without DNA. From germline, CDR1 is SGHTA and CDR2 FQGTGA. This CDR3 has 15 amino acids. The CDR3 region is CASSPTGGPAPYAFF.

The rearrangement links TRBV24-1 to TRBJ2-7; absent DNA, TCRdb's TRBD1 call cannot be checked. Germline CDR1 KGHDR, CDR2 SFDVKD. The CDR3 is 14 residues long. CDR3 residues: CATSDSGTAYEQYF.

This sequence joins TRBV10-3 and TRBJ2-3; TCRdb indicates TRBD2, and absent DNA this call remains unverified. CDR1 and CDR2 (germline): ENHRY, SYGVKD. The CDR3 contains 12 residues. CDR3 region: CAVSSSGDTQYF.

The rearrangement links TRBV7-9 to TRBJ2-5; with no DNA, the TCRdb D assignment of TRBD1 cannot be verified. There are 20 residues in the CDR3. Germline CDR1 SEHNR, CDR2 FQNEAQ (reference sequence). The CDR3 sequence is CASSPPPVPGQFDLQETQYF.

The chain links TRBV28 to TRBJ2-7; TCRdb's D call of TRBD1 is untestable without DNA. Germline V gene lookup returns CDR1 MDHEN and CDR2 SYDVKM. CDR3 length: 18 amino acids. The CDR3: CASSFDRVLAGATYEQYF.

The chain joins TRBV6-2 or TRBV6-3 to TRBJ2-1; TCRdb outputs TRBD1, but without DNA this stays unchecked. CDR3 size: 14 residues. Germline V CDR1 and CDR2: MNHEY, SVGEGT. CDR3 region: CASSRRTENNEQFF.

The rearrangement uses TRBV13 and TRBJ2-1; TCRdb calls TRBD1, which cannot be checked without DNA. Germline CDR1 PRHDT, CDR2 FYEKMQ (reference sequence). The CDR3 runs 16 residues. The CDR3 sequence: CASSLYRESPYNEQFF.

The CDR3 region is CASSGEQGMNTEAFF. The rearrangement uses TRBV25-1 and TRBJ1-1; no DNA is available, so the TRBD1 call from TCRdb remains unchecked. Germline V gene lookup returns CDR1 MGHDK and CDR2 SYGVNS. CDR3 length: 15 residues.